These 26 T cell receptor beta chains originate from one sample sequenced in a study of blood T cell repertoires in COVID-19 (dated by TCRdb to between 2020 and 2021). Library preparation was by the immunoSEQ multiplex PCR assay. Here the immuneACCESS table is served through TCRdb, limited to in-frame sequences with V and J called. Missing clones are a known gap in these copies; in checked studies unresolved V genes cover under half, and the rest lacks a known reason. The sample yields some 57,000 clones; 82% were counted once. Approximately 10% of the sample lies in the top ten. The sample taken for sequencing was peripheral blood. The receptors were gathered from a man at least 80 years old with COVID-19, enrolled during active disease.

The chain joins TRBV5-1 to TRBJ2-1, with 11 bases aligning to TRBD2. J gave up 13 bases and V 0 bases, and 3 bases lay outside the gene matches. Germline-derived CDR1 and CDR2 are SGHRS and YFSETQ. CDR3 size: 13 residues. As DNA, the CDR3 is TGCGCCAGCAGCTTGGGTAGCGGGAGGGAACAGTTCTTC. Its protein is CASSLGSGREQFF.

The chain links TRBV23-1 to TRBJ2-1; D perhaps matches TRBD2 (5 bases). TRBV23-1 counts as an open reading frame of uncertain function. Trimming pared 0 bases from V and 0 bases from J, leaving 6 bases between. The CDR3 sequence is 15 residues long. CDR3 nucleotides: TGCGCCAGCAGTCAATCCAGCGGCTCCTACAATGAGCAGTTCTTC. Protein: CASSQSSGSYNEQFF.

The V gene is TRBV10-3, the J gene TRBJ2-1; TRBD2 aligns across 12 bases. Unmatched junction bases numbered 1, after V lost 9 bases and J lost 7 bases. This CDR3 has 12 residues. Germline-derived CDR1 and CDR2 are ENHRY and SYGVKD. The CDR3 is CAITSGGNEQFF. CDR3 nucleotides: TGTGCCATTACTAGCGGGGGGAATGAGCAGTTCTTC.

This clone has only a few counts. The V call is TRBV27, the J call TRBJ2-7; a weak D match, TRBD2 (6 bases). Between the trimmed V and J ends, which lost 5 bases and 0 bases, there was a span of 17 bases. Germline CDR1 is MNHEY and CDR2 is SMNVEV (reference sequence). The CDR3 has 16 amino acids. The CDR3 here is CASSLSLALSSYEQYF. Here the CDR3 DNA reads TGTGCCAGCAGTCTAAGCCTAGCGCTAAGCTCCTACGAGCAGTACTTC.

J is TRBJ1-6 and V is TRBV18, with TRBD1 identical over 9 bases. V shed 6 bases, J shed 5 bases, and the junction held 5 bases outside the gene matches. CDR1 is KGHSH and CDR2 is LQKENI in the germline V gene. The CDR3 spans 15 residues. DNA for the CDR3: TGTGCCAGCTCCGTTCGGACAGGGGATAATTCACCCCTCCACTTT. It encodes CASSVRTGDNSPLHF.

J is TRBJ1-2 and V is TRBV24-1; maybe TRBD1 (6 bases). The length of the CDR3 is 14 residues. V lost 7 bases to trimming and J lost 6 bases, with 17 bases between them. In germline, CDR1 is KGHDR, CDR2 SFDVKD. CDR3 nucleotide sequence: TGTGCCACCAGAAACCACCCAGGGGCGGATGGCTACACCTTC. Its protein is CATRNHPGADGYTF.

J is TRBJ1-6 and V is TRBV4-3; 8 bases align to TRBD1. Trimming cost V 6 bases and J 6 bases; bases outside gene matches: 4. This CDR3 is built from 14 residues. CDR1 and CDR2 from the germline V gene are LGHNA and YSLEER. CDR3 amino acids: CASSQTGVNSPLHF. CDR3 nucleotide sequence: TGCGCCAGCAGTCAGACAGGGGTTAATTCACCCCTCCACTTT.

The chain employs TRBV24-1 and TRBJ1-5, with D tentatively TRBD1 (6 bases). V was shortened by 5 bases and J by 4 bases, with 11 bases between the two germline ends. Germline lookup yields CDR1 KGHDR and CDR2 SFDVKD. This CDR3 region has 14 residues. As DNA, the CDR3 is TGTGCCACCAGTGCGGCAGGGGCAAATCAGCCCCAGCATTTT. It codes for CATSAAGANQPQHF.

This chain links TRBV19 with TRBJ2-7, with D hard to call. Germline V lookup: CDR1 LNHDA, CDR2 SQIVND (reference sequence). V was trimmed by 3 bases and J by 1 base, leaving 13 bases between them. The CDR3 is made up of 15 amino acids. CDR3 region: CASSISPSGSYEQYF. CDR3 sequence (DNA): TGTGCCAGTAGTATTTCCCCTTCGGGTTCCTACGAGCAGTACTTC. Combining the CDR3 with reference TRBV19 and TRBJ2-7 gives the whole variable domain DGGITQSPKYLFRKEGQNVTLSCEQNLNHDAMYWYRQDPGQGLRLIYYSQIVNDFQKGDIAEGYSVSREKKESFPLTVTSAQKNPTAFYLCASSISPSGSYEQYFGPGTRLTVT.

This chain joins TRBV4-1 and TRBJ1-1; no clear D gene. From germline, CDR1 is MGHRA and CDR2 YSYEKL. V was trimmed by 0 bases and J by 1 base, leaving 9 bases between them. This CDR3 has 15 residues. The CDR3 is CASSQEDRGNTEAFF. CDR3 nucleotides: TGCGCCAGCAGCCAAGAAGACCGAGGGAACACTGAAGCTTTCTTT.

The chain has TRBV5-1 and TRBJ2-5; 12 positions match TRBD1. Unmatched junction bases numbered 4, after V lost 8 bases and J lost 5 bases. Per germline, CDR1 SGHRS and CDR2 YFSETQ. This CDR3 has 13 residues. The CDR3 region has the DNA TGCGCCAGTGGGACAGGGGGCGCGGAGACCCAGTACTTC. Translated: CASGTGGAETQYF.

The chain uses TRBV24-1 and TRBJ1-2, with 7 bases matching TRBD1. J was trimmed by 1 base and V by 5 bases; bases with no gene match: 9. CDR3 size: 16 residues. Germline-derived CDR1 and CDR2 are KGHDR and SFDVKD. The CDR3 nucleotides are TGTGCCACCAGTGCCACCTCCGGGACAGATAACTATGGCTACACCTTC. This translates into CATSATSGTDNYGYTF.

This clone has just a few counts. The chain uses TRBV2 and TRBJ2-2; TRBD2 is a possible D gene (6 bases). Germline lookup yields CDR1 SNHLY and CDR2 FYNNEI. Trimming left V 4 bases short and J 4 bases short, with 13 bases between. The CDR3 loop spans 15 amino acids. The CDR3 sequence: CASSAGVGGTGELFF. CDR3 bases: TGTGCCAGCAGTGCGGGGGTTGGGGGCACCGGGGAGCTGTTTTTT.

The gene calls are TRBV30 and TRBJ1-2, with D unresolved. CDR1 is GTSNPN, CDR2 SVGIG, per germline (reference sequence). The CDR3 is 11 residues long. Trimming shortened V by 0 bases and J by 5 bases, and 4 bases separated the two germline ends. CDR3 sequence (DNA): TGTGCCTGGAGTGTACGGTATGGCTACACCTTC. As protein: CAWSVRYGYTF.

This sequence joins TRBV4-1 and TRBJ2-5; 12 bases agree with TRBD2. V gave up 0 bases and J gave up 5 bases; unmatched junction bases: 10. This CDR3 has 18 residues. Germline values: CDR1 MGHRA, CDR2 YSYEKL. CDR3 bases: TGCGCCAGCAGCCAAGAAGGAATAACTAGCGGGGGGACGGAGACCCAGTACTTC. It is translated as CASSQEGITSGGTETQYF.

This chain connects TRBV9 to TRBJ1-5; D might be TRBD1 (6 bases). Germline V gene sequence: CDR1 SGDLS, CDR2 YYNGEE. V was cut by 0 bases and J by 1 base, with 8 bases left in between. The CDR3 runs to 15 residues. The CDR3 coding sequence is TGTGCCAGCAGCGTAGTACAGGGCAGCAATCAGCCCCAGCATTTT. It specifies CASSVVQGSNQPQHF.

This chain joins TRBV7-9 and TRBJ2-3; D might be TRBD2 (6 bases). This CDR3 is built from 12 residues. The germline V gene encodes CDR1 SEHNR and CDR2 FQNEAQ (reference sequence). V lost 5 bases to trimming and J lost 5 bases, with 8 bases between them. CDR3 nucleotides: TGTGCCAGCAGCCCGGGACTAGATACGCAGTATTTT. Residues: CASSPGLDTQYF.

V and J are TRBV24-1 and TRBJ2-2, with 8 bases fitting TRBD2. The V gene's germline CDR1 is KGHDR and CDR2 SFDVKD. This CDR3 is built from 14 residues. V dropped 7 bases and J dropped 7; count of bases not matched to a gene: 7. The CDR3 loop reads CATRPGLAGGELFF. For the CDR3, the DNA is TGTGCCACCAGACCTGGACTAGCAGGCGGGGAGCTGTTTTTT.

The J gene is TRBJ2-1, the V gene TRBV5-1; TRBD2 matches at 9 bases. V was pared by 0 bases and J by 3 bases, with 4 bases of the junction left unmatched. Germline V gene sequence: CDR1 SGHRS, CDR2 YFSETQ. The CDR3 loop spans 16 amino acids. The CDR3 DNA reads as TGCGCCAGCAGCTTGGTACTAGCGGGTGGCTACAATGAGCAGTTCTTC. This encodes CASSLVLAGGYNEQFF.

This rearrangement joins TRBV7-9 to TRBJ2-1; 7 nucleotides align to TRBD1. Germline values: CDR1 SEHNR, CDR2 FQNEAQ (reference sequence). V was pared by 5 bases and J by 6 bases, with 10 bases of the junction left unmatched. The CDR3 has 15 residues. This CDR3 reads CASSRDRVLGNEQFF. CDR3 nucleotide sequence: TGTGCCAGCAGCCGAGACAGGGTGCTCGGCAATGAGCAGTTCTTC. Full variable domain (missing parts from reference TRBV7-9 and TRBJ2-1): DTGVSQNPRHKITKRGQNVTFRCDPISEHNRLYWYRQTLGQGPEFLTYFQNEAQLEKSRLLSDRFSAERPKGSFSTLEIQRTEQGDSAMYLCASSRDRVLGNEQFFGPGTRLTVL.

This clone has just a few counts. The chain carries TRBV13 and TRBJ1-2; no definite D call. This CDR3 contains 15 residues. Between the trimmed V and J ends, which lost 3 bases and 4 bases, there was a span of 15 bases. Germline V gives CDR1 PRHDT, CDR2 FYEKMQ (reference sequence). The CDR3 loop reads CASSFSRVPTYGYTF. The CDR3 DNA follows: TGTGCCAGCAGCTTTAGCCGAGTTCCTACCTATGGCTACACCTTC.

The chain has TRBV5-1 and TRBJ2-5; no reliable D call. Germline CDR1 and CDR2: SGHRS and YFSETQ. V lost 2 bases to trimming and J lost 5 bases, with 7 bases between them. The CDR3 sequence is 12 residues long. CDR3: CASSLPEETQYF. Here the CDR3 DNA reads TGCGCCAGCAGCTTACCCGAGGAGACCCAGTACTTC.

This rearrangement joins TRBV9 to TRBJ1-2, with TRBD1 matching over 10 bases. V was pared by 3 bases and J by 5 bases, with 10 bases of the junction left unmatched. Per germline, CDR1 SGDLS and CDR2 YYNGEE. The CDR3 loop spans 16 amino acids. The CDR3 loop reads CASSGSGTGVVYGYTF. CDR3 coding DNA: TGTGCCAGCAGCGGCTCGGGGACAGGGGTGGTTTATGGCTACACCTTC.

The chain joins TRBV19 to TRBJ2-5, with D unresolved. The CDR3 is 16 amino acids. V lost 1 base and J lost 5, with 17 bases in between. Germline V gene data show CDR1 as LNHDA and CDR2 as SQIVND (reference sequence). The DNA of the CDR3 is TGTGCCAGTAGTATAGGGTACAGTGCCTTTGGGGAGACCCAGTACTTC. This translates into CASSIGYSAFGETQYF.

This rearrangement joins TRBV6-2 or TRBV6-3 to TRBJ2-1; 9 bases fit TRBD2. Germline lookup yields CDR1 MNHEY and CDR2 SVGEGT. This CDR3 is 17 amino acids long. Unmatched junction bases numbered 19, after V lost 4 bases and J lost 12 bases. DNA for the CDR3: TGTGCCAGCAGTTCCCGACTAGCGGAGCCCCCGAAAGCGGGGCAGTTCTTC. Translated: CASSSRLAEPPKAGQFF.

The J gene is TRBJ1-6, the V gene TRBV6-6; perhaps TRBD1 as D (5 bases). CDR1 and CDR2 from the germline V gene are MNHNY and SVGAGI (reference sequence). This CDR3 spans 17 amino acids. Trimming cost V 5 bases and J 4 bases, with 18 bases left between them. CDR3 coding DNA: TGTGCCAGCAGTCCATCCGGCCCCAGGGCTTATAATTCACCCCTCCACTTT. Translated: CASSPSGPRAYNSPLHF.